This T cell receptor beta chain was sequenced for a study of post-analysis software for immune sequencing data. Study background: Disease courses included relapsing-remitting, secondary progressive and progressive-relapsing multiple sclerosis.

Study-wide results and caveats: Patients with multiple sclerosis recorded significantly lower normalized Chao1 diversity than controls, the study found. With F measure, samples from one preparation batch clustered together strongly. With TRBV5-6, TRBV5-1 and TRBV20-1 included, about five TRBV segments were more frequent in patients than in controls.

Unique molecular identifiers featured in each of the TCR beta cDNA libraries. Input of roughly 0.85 to 11 million T cells yielded hundreds of thousands of cDNA molecules. Via MiXCR, TCRdb re-called the PCR reads, giving one row per CDR3 protein. The sample lists about 560,000 distinct CDR3 sequences, about 40% occurring once. The length of the CDR3 is 12 residues. Germline V gene data show CDR1 as MNHEY and CDR2 as SMNVEV (reference sequence). J lost 7 bases, V lost 10 bases, and 5 bases had no gene match. As to this clonotype: Its antigen is undetermined.

Sequenced input: blood. The genes are TRBV27 and TRBJ2-1, with 9 bases identical to TRBD1. The origin of this receptor is a girl aged 10-17 years with multiple sclerosis. The CDR3 region is CATPGTGNEQFF. For the CDR3, the DNA is TGTGCCACCCCGGGGACAGGGAATGAGCAGTTCTTC.